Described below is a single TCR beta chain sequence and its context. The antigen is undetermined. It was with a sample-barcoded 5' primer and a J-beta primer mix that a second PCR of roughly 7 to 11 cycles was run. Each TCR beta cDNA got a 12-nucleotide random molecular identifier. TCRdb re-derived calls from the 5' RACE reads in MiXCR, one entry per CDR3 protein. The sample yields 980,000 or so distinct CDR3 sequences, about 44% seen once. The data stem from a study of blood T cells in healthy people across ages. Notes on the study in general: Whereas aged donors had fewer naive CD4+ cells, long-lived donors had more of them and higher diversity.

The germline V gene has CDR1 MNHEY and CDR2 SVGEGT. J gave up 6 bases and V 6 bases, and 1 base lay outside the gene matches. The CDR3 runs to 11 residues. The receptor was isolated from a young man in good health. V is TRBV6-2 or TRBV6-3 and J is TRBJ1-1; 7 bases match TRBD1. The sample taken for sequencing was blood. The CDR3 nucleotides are TGTGCCAGCAGAGACAGGGCTGAAGCTTTCTTT. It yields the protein CASRDRAEAFF.